These 13 T cell receptor beta chains came from one sample sequenced in a study of cytomegalovirus exposure and HLA in healthy donors. This table comes from immunoSEQ multiplex PCR, and its TCRdb copy is limited to in-frame clones, with some not included. The table has 65,000 or so clones, just over 90% seen once. The sequencing sample was made of PBMCs. Every receptor here comes from a woman between 18 and 29 years old in good health and CMV-seronegative.

The V call is TRBV10-3, the J call TRBJ1-1; 8 nucleotides align to TRBD1. This CDR3 has 13 amino acids. The germline V gene has CDR1 ENHRY and CDR2 SYGVKD. V was clipped by 7 bases and J by 5 bases; unmatched bases: 6. The DNA for the CDR3 is TGTGCCATCAAGCGGACAGGGAGAACTGAAGCTTTCTTT. Its protein product is CAIKRTGRTEAFF.

The chain uses TRBV10-3 and TRBJ1-2; perhaps TRBD1 as D (5 bases). Per the germline V gene, CDR1 is ENHRY and CDR2 is SYGVKD. CDR3 length: 15 amino acids. Between the trimmed V and J ends, which lost 3 bases and 0 bases, there was a span of 11 bases. In DNA form, the CDR3 reads TGTGCCATCAGTGAAAGGGGATTCCCTAACTATGGCTACACCTTC. Protein sequence: CAISERGFPNYGYTF.

This chain joins TRBV19 and TRBJ2-7, with D hard to call. Germline CDR1 reads LNHDA; CDR2 reads SQIVND (reference sequence). The CDR3 length is 13 residues. V lost 7 bases and J 2 bases, leaving 12 bases between the germline ends. The CDR3 DNA reads as TGTGCCAGTACTGAGCCAGGAACCTACGAGCAGTACTTC. Translation: CASTEPGTYEQYF.

The chain joins TRBV4-3 to TRBJ2-7, with TRBD1 as a possible D gene (5 bases). The germline gives CDR1 LGHNA, CDR2 YSLEER. The CDR3 runs 15 residues. The V end was cut by 1 base, the J end by 6 bases, with 16 bases between. CDR3 nucleotide sequence: TGCGCCAGCAGCCAAGTGGGCGCGACAGTTTCCGAGCAGTACTTC. Protein sequence: CASSQVGATVSEQYF.

The genes are TRBV7-8 and TRBJ2-1; 10 nucleotides line up with TRBD2. The V gene's germline CDR1 is SGHVS and CDR2 FQNEAQ. With 1 base clipped from V and 9 bases from J, the junction kept 9 bases outside the gene matches. The CDR3 runs 16 residues. The CDR3 spells CASSLGGLAVGLEQFF. As DNA, the CDR3 is TGTGCCAGCAGCTTAGGAGGACTAGCGGTCGGCCTTGAGCAGTTCTTC.

V usage is TRBV4-2 and J usage is TRBJ2-1; TRBD2 matches 7 bases. After removal of 0 bases from V and 0 bases from J, the junction contained 8 bases not matched to a gene. CDR3 length equals 18 residues. The V gene's germline CDR1 is LGHNA and CDR2 YNFKEQ. This chain's CDR3 is CASSQDPSQRGSYNEQFF. CDR3 coding DNA: TGTGCCAGCAGCCAAGACCCCTCCCAGCGGGGCTCCTACAATGAGCAGTTCTTC.

This chain uses TRBV15 with TRBJ1-1, with D unclear. This CDR3 comprises 13 residues. The germline CDR1 and CDR2 sequences are LNHNV and YYDKDF (reference sequence). Trimming pared 0 bases from V and 5 bases from J, leaving 7 bases between. CDR3 residues: CATSRDLSTEAFF. The CDR3 DNA reads TGTGCCACCAGCAGAGATCTGAGTACTGAAGCTTTCTTT.

The gene calls are TRBV1 and TRBJ2-7; the table calls TRBD1, which could not be checked here. TRBV1 is a documented pseudogene. This CDR3 is 14 amino acids long. The CDR3 loop is CTSRALGLGSEQYF. CDR3 DNA: TGCACCAGTCGAGCCCTGGGTCTGGGCTCCGAGCAGTACTTC.

The chain joins TRBV27 to TRBJ1-4, with TRBD1 identical over 7 bases. The CDR3 has 15 amino acids. Germline CDR1 and CDR2: MNHEY and SMNVEV (reference sequence). With V trimmed by 6 bases and J by 4 bases, 8 bases remained unmatched. The chain's CDR3 is CASSPGTEFNEKLFF. DNA for the CDR3: TGTGCCAGCAGCCCCGGGACAGAATTTAATGAAAAACTGTTTTTT.

This clone is a singleton in its sample. This rearrangement joins TRBV6-5 to TRBJ2-5; 8 bases align to TRBD2. Looked up from germline, CDR1 is MNHEY and CDR2 is SVGAGI. This CDR3 comprises 16 residues. J was trimmed by 5 bases and V by 0 bases; bases with no gene match: 8. CDR3 loop: CASSYSELAGGETQYF. The CDR3 bases are TGTGCCAGCAGTTACTCGGAGCTAGCGGGTGGGGAGACCCAGTACTTC.

This sequence joins TRBV7-9 and TRBJ1-2; unclear D gene. The V end was cut by 1 base, the J end by 1 base, with 4 bases between. CDR1 SEHNR and CDR2 FQNEAQ come from the germline V gene (reference sequence). The CDR3 length is 13 residues. CDR3 sequence: CASSLDGNYGYTF. In DNA, the CDR3 is TGTGCCAGCAGCTTAGACGGTAACTATGGCTACACCTTC.

J is TRBJ2-7 and V is TRBV23-1, with D tentatively TRBD2 (6 bases). TRBV23-1 is filed as an ORF, its function uncertain. The CDR3 extends over 16 amino acids. Trimming shortened V by 6 bases and J by 3 bases, and 21 bases separated the two germline ends. The DNA for the CDR3 is TGCGCCAGCAGCCTTTTCGGGACTCGGACCAACTACGAGCAGTACTTC. Protein sequence: CASSLFGTRTNYEQYF.

The rearrangement uses TRBV7-3 and TRBJ2-7; 7 nucleotides agree with TRBD2. The CDR3 has 15 amino acids. V was pared by 10 bases and J by 2 bases, with 14 bases of the junction left unmatched. The V gene's germline CDR1 is SGHTA and CDR2 FQGTGA. CDR3 amino acids: CATSLAAGAPYEQYF. The CDR3 nucleotides are TGTGCCACCTCCCTAGCGGCCGGGGCCCCCTACGAGCAGTACTTC.